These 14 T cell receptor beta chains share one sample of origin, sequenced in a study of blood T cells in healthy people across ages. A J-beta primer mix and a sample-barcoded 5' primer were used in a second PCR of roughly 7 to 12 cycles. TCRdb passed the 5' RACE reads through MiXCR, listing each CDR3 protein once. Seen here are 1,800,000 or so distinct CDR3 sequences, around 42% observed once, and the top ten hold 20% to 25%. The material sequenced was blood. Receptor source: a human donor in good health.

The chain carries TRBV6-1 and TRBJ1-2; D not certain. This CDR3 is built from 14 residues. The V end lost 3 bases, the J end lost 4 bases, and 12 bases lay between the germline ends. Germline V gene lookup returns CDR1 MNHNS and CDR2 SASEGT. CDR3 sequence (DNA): TGTGCCAGCAGTGATGCCTACAGAGCCTATGGCTACACCTTC. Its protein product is CASSDAYRAYGYTF.

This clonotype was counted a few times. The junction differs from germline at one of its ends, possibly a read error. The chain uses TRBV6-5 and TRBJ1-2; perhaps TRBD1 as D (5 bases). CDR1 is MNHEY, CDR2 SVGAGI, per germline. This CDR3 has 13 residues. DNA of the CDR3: TGTGCCAGTAGTTACAACCAGGGAACCGGCTACACCTTC. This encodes CASSYNQGTGYTF.

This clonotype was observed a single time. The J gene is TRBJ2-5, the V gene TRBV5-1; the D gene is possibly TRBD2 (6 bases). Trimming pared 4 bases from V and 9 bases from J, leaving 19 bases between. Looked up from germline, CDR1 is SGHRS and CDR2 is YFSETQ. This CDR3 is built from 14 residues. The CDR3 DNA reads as TGCGCCAGCAGCCCGTCCGTGAGACTAGGGGCCCAGTACTTC. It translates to CASSPSVRLGAQYF. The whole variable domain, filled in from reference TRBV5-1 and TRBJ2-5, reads KAGVTQTPRYLIKTRGQQVTLSCSPISGHRSVSWYQQTPGQGLQFLFEYFSETQRNKGNFPGRFSGRQFSNSRSEMNVSTLELGDSALYLCASSPSVRLGAQYFGPGTRLLVL.

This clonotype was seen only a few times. CDR3 nucleotide sequence: TGTGCCATCAGTGATACTCTTTCGGGAGGTAGCGGTTTCAATGAGCAGTTCTTC. It is translated as CAISDTLSGGSGFNEQFF. The V gene is TRBV10-3, the J gene TRBJ2-1, with 7 nucleotides matching TRBD2. V was clipped by 3 bases and J by 6 bases; unmatched bases: 17. Per the germline V gene, CDR1 is ENHRY and CDR2 is SYGVKD. This CDR3 is built from 18 residues.

CDR3 protein: CATSDPSSPDQPQHF. In DNA form, the CDR3 reads TGTGCCACCAGTGATCCCTCGAGTCCCGATCAGCCCCAGCATTTT. This chain connects TRBV24-1 to TRBJ1-5, with D uncertain. Germline CDR1 is KGHDR and CDR2 is SFDVKD. CDR3 length: 15 amino acids. V shed 3 bases and J shed 5 bases, with 13 bases lying between them.

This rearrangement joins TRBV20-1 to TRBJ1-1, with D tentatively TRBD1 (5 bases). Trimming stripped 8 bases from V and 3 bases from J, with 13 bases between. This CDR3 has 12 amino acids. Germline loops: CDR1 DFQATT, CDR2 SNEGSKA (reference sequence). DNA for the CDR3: TGCAGTTTACAGGACGGCCACACTGAAGCTTTCTTT. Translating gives CSLQDGHTEAFF.

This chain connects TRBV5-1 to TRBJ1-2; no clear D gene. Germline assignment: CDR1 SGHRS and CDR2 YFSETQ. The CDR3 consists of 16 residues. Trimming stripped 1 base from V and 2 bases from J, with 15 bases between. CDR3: CASSLNGPPSNYGYTF. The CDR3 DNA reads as TGCGCCAGCAGCTTGAATGGGCCTCCATCAAACTATGGCTACACCTTC.

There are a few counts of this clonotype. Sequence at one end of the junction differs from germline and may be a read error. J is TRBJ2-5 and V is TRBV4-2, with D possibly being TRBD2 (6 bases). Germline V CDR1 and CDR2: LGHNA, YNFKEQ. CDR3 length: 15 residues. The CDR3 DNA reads TGTGCCAACAGCCAAGAAGGGCGGGGCCAAGAGACCCAGTACTTC. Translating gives CANSQEGRGQETQYF.

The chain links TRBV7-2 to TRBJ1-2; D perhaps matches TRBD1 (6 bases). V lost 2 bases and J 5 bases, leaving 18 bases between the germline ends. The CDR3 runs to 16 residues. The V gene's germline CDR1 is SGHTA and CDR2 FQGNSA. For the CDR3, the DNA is TGTGCCAGCAGCTTAAGCCCTTTAGGGGGGACATATGGCTACACCTTC. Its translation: CASSLSPLGGTYGYTF.

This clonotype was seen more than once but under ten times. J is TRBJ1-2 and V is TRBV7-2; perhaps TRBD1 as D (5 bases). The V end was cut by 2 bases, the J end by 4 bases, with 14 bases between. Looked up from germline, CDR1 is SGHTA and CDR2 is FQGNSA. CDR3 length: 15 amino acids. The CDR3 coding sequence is TGTGCCAGCAGCTTACAGGGAGGTCCATCCTATGGCTACACCTTC. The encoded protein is CASSLQGGPSYGYTF.

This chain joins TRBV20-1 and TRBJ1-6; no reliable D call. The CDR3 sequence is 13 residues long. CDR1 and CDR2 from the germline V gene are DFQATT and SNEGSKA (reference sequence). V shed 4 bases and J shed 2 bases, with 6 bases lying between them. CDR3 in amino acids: CSANGPYNSPLHF. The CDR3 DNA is TGCAGTGCTAATGGGCCCTATAATTCACCCCTCCACTTT.

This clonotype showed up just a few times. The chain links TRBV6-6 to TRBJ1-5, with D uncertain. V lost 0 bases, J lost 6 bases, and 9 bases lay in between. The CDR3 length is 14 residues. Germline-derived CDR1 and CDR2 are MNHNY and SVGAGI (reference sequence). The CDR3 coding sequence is TGTGCCAGCAGTTACTCGGTCGGTAGTCAGCCCCAGCATTTT. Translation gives CASSYSVGSQPQHF.

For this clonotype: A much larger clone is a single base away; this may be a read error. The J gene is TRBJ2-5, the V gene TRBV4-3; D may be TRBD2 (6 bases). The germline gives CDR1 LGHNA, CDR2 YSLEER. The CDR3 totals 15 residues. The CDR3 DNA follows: TGCACCAGCAGCCCGGGACTGGGCTCCCAAGAGACCCAGTACTTC. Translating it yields CTSSPGLGSQETQYF.

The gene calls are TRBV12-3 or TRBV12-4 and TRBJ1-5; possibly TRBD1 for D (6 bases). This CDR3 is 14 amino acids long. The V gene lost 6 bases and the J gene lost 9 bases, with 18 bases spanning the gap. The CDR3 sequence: CASSPDSPLGPQHF. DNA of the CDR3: TGTGCCAGCAGCCCGGACAGCCCCCTGGGGCCCCAGCATTTT.